Each of the 4 T cell receptor beta chains below was sequenced from the same sample in a study of control samples from healthy donors and cancer patients. TCRdb's copy holds only in-frame clones and misses some; the assay was immunoSEQ multiplex PCR. The repertoire includes 150,000 or so clones, approximately 93% of them detected once, and roughly 5.7% sits in the top ten. Sequenced input: blood. The receptors come from a man aged 18-30 years in good health.

The chain combines TRBV27 with TRBJ2-2; no definite D call. V gave up 3 bases and J gave up 6 bases, with 5 bases separating them. This CDR3 region has 12 residues. The germline gives CDR1 MNHEY, CDR2 SMNVEV (reference sequence). CDR3 sequence reads: CASSLVAGELFF. CDR3 bases: TGTGCCAGCAGTTTGGTCGCCGGGGAGCTGTTTTTT.

This chain connects TRBV3-1 (or the pseudogene TRBV3-2) to TRBJ2-3; TRBD2 matches 8 bases. The junction had 8 bases not matched to a gene; V was cut back by 4 bases and J by 2 bases. Germline V gives CDR1 LGHDT, CDR2 YNNKEL (reference sequence). This CDR3 has 16 residues. The DNA for the CDR3 is TGTGCCAGCAGCCTATCGACTAGCGAGAACACAGATACGCAGTATTTT. This encodes CASSLSTSENTDTQYF.

The genes are TRBV19 and TRBJ2-1; the D is unclear. The V gene lost 4 bases and the J gene lost 1 base, with 8 bases spanning the gap. CDR1 and CDR2 (germline): LNHDA, SQIVND (reference sequence). This CDR3 contains 14 residues. The CDR3 DNA follows: TGTGCCAGTAGTAGGTACACTTCCTACAATGAGCAGTTCTTC. Translation: CASSRYTSYNEQFF.

CDR3 DNA sequence: TGCGCCAGCAGCCTTACCGACGAGCAGTACTTC. It encodes CASSLTDEQYF. The chain couples TRBV5-1 to TRBJ2-7; unclear D gene. Germline V gene lookup returns CDR1 SGHRS and CDR2 YFSETQ. The V end was cut by 4 bases, the J end by 5 bases, with 7 bases between. CDR3 length: 11 residues.